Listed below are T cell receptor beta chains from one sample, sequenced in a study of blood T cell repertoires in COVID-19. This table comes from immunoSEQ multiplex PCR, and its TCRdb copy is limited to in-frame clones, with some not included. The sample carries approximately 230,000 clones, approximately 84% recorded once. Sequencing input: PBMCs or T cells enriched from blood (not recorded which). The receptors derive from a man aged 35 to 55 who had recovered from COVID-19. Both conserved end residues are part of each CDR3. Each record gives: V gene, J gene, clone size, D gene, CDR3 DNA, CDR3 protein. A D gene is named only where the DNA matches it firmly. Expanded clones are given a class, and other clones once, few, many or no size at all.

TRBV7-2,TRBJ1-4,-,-,TGTGCCAGCAGCTTGGCCGGGTCCGGTGATGAAAAACTGTTTTTT,CASSLAGSGDEKLFF
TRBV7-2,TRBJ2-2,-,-,TGTGCCAGCAGCTTAGGGTTCGGCGGATCGAACACCGGGGAGCTGTTTTTT,CASSLGFGGSNTGELFF
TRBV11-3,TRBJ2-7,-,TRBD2,TGTGCCAGCAGCTTAAGCGGGCCGAGGGACTACTACGAGCAGTACTTC,CASSLSGPRDYYEQYF
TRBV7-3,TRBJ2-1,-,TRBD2,TGTGCCAGCAGCTTACGGGGGGGCTTCTACAATGAGCAGTTCTTC,CASSLRGGFYNEQFF
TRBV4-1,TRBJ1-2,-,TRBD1,TGCGCCAGCAGCCAAGATCTGAGAGGGGGCCCGCCACATCTCACCTTC,CASSQDLRGGPPHLTF
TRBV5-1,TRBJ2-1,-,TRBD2,TGCGCCAGCAGCTTCCGCGGGGGGAAAAATGAGCAGTTCTTC,CASSFRGGKNEQFF
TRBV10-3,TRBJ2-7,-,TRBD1,TGTGCCATCGGTAGACAGGGGGCGTACGAGCAGTACTTC,CAIGRQGAYEQYF
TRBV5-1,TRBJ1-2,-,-,TGCGCCAGCAGCTTGGAAGCGGGCTACTATGGCTACACCTTC,CASSLEAGYYGYTF
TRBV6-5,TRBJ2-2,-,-,TGTGCCAGCAGTTCAATGACAAGGAAGGCCGGGGAGCTGTTTTTT,CASSSMTRKAGELFF
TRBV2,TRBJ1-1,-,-,TGTGCCAGCAGGGAGACAGTGGGAGCTTTCTTT,CASRETVGAFF
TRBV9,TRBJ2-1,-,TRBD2,TGTGCCAGCAGCGTAGTTTCTAGCGGGAACAACAATGAGCAGTTCTTC,CASSVVSSGNNNEQFF
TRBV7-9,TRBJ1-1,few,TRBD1,TGTGCCAGCAGCTACCCGACAGGGGGCGGAACGAACACTGAAGCTTTCTTT,CASSYPTGGGTNTEAFF
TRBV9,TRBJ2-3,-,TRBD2,TGTGCCAGCAGCGACCCCAGATGGGCTAGCGGGGGTCCTAGCACAGATACGCAGTATTTT,CASSDPRWASGGPSTDTQYF
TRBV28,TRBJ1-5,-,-,TGTGCCAGCAGACAGGGAGGGGATCAGCCCCAGCATTTT,CASRQGGDQPQHF
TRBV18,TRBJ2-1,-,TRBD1,TGTGCCAGCTCAACTCAGGGGGCGCAGACGGACAATGAGCAGTTCTTC,CASSTQGAQTDNEQFF
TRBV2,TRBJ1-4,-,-,TGTGCCAGCAGTGATCGAGGTGAAAAACTGTTTTTT,CASSDRGEKLFF
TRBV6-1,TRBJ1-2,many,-,TGTGCCAGCAGGGAAGAAGACAGGTTTGGCTATGGCTACACCTTC,CASREEDRFGYGYTF
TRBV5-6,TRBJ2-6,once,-,TGTGCCAGCAGCTTAAGGACAGCCTATGTCTCTGGGGCCAACGTCCTGACTTTC,CASSLRTAYVSGANVLTF
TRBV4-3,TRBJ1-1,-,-,TGCGCCAGCAGCCAAGTAGACAGGTCTAAGACTGAAGCTTTCTTT,CASSQVDRSKTEAFF
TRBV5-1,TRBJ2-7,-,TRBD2,TGCGCCAGCAGCTCCTTGACTAGCGGGGCATTTTACGAGCAGTACTTC,CASSSLTSGAFYEQYF
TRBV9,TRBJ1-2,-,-,TGTGCCAGCAGCGTAGTAAGTCGGGGGGACTATGGCTACACCTTC,CASSVVSRGDYGYTF
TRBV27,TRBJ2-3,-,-,TGTGCCAGCAGCCAAGGGGTCAGGGAGGGCACAGATACGCAGTATTTT,CASSQGVREGTDTQYF
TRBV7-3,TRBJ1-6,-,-,TGTGCCAGCAGCCCGCCATCACAGGGTGAGTCTTCACCCCTCCACTTT,CASSPPSQGESSPLHF
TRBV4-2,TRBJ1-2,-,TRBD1,TGTGCCAGCAGCCCCGACAGGGGCCCTAACTATGGCTACACCTTC,CASSPDRGPNYGYTF
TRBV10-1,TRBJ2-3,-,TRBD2,TGCGCCAGCAGTCTAGCGGGACACGATACGCAGTATTTT,CASSLAGHDTQYF
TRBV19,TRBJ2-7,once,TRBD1,TGTGCCAGTAGCCCGGGACAGGGAGTAGGCGAGCAGTACTTC,CASSPGQGVGEQYF
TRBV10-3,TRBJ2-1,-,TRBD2,TGTGCCATCAGTGAGCGGACTAGCGGGGGGCCCGGTGAGCAGTTCTTC,CAISERTSGGPGEQFF
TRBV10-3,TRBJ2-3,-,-,TGTGCCATTTCGCTTGCGGGGGCCACAGATACGCAGTATTTT,CAISLAGATDTQYF
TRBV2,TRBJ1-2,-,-,TGTGCCAGCAGTGAACAGGGGACCTATGGCTACACCTTC,CASSEQGTYGYTF
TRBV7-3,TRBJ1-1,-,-,TGTGCCAGCAGCTTAAGTTTTGGAGGTGGTGAAGCTTTCTTT,CASSLSFGGGEAFF
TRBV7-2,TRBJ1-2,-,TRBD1,TGTGCCAGCAGCCCCGGGACAGTGGGGGACTATGGCTACACCTTC,CASSPGTVGDYGYTF
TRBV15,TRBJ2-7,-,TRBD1,TGTGCCACCAGCAGAAATGGACAGGCCTACGAGCAGTACTTC,CATSRNGQAYEQYF
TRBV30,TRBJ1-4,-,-,TGTGCCTGGAGTGTAATCGGGACGAGTTTATTCGAGGGAGGTGGTGAAAAACTGTTTTTT,CAWSVIGTSLFEGGGEKLFF
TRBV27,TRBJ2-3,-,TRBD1,TGTGCCAGCAGTGACCGGGACAGGGGGATAGATACGCAGTATTTT,CASSDRDRGIDTQYF
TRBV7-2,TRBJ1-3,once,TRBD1,TGTGCCAGCAGTCAGGACAGGGGGCGGGACACCATATATTTT,CASSQDRGRDTIYF
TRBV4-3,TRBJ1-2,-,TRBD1,TGCGCCAGCAGCCAAGTCCCCGCGACAGGGATTGGAGGCTACACCTTC,CASSQVPATGIGGYTF
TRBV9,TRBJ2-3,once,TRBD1,TGTGCCAGCAGCGTATTCAGGGGGAGCACAGATACGCAGTATTTT,CASSVFRGSTDTQYF
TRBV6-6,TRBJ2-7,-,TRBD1,TGTGCCAGCAGTTACCCCGGACAGGGATTGTACGAGCAGTACTTC,CASSYPGQGLYEQYF
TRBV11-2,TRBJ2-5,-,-,TGTGCCAGCAGCCCCGCGCTGGGGGGTGCCGAGACCCAGTACTTC,CASSPALGGAETQYF
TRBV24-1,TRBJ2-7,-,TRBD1,TGTGCCACCAGTGATCGGGACAGAAGCTACTACGAGCAGTACTTC,CATSDRDRSYYEQYF
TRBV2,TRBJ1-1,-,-,TGTGCCAGCAGAAAGGACTGGGGGGGGGCGAAGACTGAAGCTTTCTTT,CASRKDWGGAKTEAFF
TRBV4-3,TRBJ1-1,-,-,TGCGCCAGCAGCCCTCACGCAGGGGCGAGGAACACTGAAGCTTTCTTT,CASSPHAGARNTEAFF
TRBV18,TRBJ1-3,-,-,TGTGCCAGCTCACCCCCGGCAGGGACTGGAAACACCATATATTTT,CASSPPAGTGNTIYF
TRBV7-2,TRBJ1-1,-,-,TGTGCCAGCAGCTTAGTATGGCGGGGGAAATTTTATGAGTACACTGAAGCTTTCTTT,CASSLVWRGKFYEYTEAFF
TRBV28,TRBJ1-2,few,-,TGTGCCAGCAGTTTCAGGGATGGCTACACCTTC,CASSFRDGYTF
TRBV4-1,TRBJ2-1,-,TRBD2,TGCGCCAGCAGCCAACGGTGGGCCCCTGTGCGGGGGGCATTGAATGAGCAGTTCTTC,CASSQRWAPVRGALNEQFF
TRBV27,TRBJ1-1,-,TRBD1,TGTGCCAGCAGTCCCTGGGACAGGGGGAACACTGAAGCTTTCTTT,CASSPWDRGNTEAFF
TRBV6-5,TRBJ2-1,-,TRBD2,TGTGCCAGCAGTTACGGCGGGAGAATCTACAATGAGCAGTTCTTC,CASSYGGRIYNEQFF
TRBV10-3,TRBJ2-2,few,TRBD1,TGTGCCATCAGTGCCGGGACAGGGAGAAATACCGGGGAGCTGTTTTTT,CAISAGTGRNTGELFF
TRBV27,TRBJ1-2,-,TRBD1,TGTGCCAGCAGTTCCTCCGGGACAGGGTATGGCTACACCTTC,CASSSSGTGYGYTF
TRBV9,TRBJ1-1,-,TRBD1,TGTGCCAGCAGCGTAGAGGGACAGGGGTATACTGAAGCTTTCTTT,CASSVEGQGYTEAFF